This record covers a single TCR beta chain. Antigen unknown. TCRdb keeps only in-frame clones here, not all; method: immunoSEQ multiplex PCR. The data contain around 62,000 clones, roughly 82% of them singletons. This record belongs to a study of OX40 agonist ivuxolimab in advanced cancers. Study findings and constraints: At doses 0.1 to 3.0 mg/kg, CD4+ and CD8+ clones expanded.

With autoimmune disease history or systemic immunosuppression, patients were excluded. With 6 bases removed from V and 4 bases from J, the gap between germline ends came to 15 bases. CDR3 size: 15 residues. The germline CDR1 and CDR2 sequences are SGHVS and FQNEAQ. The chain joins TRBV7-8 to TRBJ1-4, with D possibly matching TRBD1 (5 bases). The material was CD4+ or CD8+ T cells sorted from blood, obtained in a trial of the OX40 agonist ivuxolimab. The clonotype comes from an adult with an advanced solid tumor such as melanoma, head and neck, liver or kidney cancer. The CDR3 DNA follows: TGTGCCAGCAGGCTACGGGGCGGTGGTAATGAAAAACTGTTTTTT. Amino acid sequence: CASRLRGGGNEKLFF. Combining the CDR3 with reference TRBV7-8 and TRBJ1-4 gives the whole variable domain GAGVSQSPRYKVAKRGQDVALRCDPISGHVSLFWYQQALGQGPEFLTYFQNEAQLDKSGLPSDRFFAERPEGSVSTLKIQRTQQEDSAVYLCASRLRGGGNEKLFFGSGTQLSVL.